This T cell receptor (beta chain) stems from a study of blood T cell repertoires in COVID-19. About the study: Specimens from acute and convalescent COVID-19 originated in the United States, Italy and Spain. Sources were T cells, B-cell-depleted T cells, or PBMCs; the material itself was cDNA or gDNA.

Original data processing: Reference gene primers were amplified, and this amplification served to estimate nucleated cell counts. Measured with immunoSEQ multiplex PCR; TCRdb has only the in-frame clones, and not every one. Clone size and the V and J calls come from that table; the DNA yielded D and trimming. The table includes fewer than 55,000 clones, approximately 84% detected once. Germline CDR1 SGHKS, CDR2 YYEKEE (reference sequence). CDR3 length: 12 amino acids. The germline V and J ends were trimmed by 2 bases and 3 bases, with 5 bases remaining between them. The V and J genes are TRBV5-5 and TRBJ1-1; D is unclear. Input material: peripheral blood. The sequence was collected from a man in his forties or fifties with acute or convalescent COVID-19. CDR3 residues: CASSFLDTEAFF. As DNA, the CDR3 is TGTGCCAGCAGCTTTCTAGACACTGAAGCTTTCTTT.